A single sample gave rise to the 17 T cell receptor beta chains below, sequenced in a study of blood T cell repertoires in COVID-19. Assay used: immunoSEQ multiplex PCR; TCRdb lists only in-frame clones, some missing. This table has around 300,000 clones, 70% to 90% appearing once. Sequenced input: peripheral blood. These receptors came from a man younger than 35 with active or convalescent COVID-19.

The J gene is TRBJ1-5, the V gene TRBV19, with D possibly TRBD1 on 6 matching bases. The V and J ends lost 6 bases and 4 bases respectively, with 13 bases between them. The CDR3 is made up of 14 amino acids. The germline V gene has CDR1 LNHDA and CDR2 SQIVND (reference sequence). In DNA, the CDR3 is TGTGCCAGTAGAGATGGACAGTTAAATCAGCCCCAGCATTTT. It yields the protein CASRDGQLNQPQHF.

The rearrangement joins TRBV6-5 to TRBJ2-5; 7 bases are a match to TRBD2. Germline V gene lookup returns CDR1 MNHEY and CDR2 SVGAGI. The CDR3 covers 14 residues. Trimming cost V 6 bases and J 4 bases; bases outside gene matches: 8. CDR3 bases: TGTGCCAGCAGCCACACTAGCGTGGGAGAGACCCAGTACTTC. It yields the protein CASSHTSVGETQYF.

This chain's CDR3 is CATSSQGQPQHF. CDR3 bases: TGTGCCACCAGCTCTCAGGGTCAGCCCCAGCATTTT. The chain recombines TRBV15 with TRBJ1-5; perhaps TRBD1 as D (5 bases). Trimming cost V 5 bases and J 6 bases, with 8 bases left between them. The CDR3 consists of 12 residues. CDR1 LNHNV and CDR2 YYDKDF come from the germline V gene (reference sequence).

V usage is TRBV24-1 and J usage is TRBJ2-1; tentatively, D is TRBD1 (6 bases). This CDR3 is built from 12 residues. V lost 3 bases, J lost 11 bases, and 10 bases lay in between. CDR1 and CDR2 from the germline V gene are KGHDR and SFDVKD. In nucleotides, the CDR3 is TGTGCCACCAGTGATAGACAGGCCAAGCAGTTCTTC. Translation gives CATSDRQAKQFF.

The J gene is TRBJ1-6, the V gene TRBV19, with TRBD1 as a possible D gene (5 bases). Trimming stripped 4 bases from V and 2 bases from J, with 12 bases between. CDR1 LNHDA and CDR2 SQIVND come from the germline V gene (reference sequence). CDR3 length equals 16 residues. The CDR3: CASSTSGQTYNSPLHF. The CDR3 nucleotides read TGTGCCAGTAGTACCTCCGGACAAACCTATAATTCACCCCTCCACTTT.

For the CDR3, the DNA is TGTGCCAGCAGCTGGGGGGGAGGTACTGAAGCTTTCTTT. Translated: CASSWGGGTEAFF. This chain links TRBV11-2 with TRBJ1-1; possibly TRBD1 for D (5 bases). This CDR3 has 13 amino acids. V shed 4 bases and J shed 5 bases, with 11 bases lying between them. Germline lookup yields CDR1 SGHAT and CDR2 FQNNGV.

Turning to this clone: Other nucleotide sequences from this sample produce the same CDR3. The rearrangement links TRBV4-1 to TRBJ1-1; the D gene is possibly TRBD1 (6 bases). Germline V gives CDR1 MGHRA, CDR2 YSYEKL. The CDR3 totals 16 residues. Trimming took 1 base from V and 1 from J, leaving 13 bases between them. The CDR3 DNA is TGCGCCAGCAGCCAAGTTGGCAGGGGCAAGAACACTGAAGCTTTCTTT. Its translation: CASSQVGRGKNTEAFF.

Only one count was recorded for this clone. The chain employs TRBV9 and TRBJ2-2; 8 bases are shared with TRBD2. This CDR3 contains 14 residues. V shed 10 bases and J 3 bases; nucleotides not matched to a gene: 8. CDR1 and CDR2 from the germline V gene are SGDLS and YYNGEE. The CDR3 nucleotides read TGTGCCGGCGGAAGCGGGGGTGACACCGGGGAGCTGTTTTTT. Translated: CAGGSGGDTGELFF.

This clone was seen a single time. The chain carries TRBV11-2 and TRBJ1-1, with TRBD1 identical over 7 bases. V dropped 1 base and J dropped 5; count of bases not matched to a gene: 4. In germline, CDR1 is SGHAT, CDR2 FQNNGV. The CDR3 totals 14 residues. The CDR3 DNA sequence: TGTGCCAGCAGCTTAGGACAGGGATATACTGAAGCTTTCTTT. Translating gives CASSLGQGYTEAFF.

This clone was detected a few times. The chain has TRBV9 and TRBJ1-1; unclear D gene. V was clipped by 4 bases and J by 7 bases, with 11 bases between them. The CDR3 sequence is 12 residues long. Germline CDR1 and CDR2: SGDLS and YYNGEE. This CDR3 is CASSLSNGEAFF. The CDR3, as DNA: TGTGCCAGCAGCCTATCTAACGGTGAAGCTTTCTTT.

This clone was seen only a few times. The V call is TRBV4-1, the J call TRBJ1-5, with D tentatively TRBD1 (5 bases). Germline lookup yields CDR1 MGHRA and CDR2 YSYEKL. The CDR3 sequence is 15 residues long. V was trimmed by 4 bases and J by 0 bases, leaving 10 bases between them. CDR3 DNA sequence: TGCGCCAGCAGCCCCCAGGGAAGTAGCAATCAGCCCCAGCATTTT. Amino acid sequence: CASSPQGSSNQPQHF.

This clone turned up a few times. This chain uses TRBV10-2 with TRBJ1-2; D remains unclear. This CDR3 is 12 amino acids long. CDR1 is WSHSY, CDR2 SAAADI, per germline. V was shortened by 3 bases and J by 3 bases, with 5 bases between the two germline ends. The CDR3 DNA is TGCGCCAGCAGTGACCCGGACTATGGCTACACCTTC. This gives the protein CASSDPDYGYTF.

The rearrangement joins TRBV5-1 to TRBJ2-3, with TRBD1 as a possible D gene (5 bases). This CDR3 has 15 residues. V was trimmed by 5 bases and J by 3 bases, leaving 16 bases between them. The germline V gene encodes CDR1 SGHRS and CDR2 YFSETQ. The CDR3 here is CASSAGHGGTDTQYF. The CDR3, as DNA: TGCGCCAGCAGTGCAGGGCATGGTGGAACAGATACGCAGTATTTT.

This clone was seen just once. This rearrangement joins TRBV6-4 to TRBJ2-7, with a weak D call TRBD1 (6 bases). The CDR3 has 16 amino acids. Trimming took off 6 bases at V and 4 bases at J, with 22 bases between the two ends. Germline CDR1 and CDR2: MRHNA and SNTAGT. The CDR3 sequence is CASSCLDSRLLYEQYF. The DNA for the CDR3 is TGTGCCAGCAGCTGTTTGGACAGTCGCCTTTTGTACGAGCAGTACTTC.

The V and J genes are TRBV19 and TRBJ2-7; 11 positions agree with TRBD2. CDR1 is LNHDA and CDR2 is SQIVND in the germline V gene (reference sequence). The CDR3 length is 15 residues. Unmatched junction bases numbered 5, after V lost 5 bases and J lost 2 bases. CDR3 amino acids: CASSETSGGAYEQYF. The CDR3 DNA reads TGTGCCAGTAGTGAAACTAGCGGGGGTGCCTACGAGCAGTACTTC.

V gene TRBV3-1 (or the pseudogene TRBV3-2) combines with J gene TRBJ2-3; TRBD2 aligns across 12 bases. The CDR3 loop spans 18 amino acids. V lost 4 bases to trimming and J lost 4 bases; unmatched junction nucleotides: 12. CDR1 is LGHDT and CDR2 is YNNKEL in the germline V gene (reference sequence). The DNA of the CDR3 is TGTGCCAGCAGCCTAATGGGGGCTAGCGGGGGGGCAGCAGATACGCAGTATTTT. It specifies CASSLMGASGGAADTQYF.

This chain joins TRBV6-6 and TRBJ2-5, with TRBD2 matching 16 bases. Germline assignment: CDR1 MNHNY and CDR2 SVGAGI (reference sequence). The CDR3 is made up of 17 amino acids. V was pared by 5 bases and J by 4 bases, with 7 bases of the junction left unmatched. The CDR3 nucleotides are TGTGCCAGCAGTCCCGGGACTAGCGGGGGGGGGTTAGAGACCCAGTACTTC. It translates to CASSPGTSGGGLETQYF.